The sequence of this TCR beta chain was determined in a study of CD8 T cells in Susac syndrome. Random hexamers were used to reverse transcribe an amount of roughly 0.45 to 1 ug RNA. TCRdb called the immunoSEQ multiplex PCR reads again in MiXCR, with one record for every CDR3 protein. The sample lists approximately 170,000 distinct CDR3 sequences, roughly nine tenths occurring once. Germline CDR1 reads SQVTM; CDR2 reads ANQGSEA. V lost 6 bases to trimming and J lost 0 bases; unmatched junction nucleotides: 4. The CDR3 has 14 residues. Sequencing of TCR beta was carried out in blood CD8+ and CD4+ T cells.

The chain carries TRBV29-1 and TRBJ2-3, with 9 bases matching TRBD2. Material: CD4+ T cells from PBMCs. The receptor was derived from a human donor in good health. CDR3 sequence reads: CSVPSGASTDTQYF. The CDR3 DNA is TGCAGCGTGCCTAGCGGGGCTAGCACAGATACGCAGTATTTT.